These 17 T cell receptor beta chains share one sample of origin, sequenced in a study of T cells in women clearing cervical HPV infection. Some clones are missing from TCRdb's copy, which holds only in-frame ones; the method was immunoSEQ multiplex PCR. The record lists fewer than 40,000 clones, of which the ten most abundant hold approximately 7.5%. The sequenced material came from blood buffy coat. The receptors derive from a woman between 18 and 70 years old with a cervical HPV16 infection that either progressed to CIN3+ or cleared (not recorded which).

Comments on this clone: The read comes to an end 3 residues before the CDR3 does, leaving the germline J gene to fill in the end. The chain is built from TRBV18 and TRBJ1-4, with TRBD1 matching 7 bases. Germline V gene lookup returns CDR1 KGHSH and CDR2 LQKENI. CDR3 size: 14 residues. With V trimmed by 3 bases and J by 4 bases, 2 bases remained unmatched. The chain's CDR3 is CASSPGQRNEKLFF. The sequenced part of the CDR3 DNA is TGTGCCAGCTCACCGGGACAGCGTAATGAAAAA.

Concerning this clone: With the read ending 3 residues before the CDR3 end, the germline J gene is used to fill in that end. The chain uses TRBV12-3 or TRBV12-4 and TRBJ1-1; 9 nucleotides align to TRBD1. V gave up 6 bases and J gave up 1 base; unmatched junction bases: 3. This CDR3 comprises 14 residues. Partial CDR3 DNA: TGTGCCAGCAGACTGACAGGGGGGAACACTGAA. Its protein product is CASRLTGGNTE. The full CDR3 is CASRLTGGNTEAFF.

Concerning this clone itself: Read data end 3 residues before the CDR3 end; the end is taken from the germline J gene. This chain uses TRBV20-1 with TRBJ1-1; 7 bases line up with TRBD1. The ends lost 5 bases at V and 1 base at J; junction bases unmatched: 4. Germline V gene sequence: CDR1 DFQATT, CDR2 SNEGSKA (reference sequence). The CDR3 is 13 amino acids. The CDR3 spells CSAAGTENTEAFF. CDR3 bases read: TGCAGTGCTGCCGGGACAGAGAACACTGAA.

The CDR3 here is CSARERTGAAYNSPLHF. The DNA read from the CDR3 is TGCAGTGCTAGAGAAAGGACAGGGGCGGCCTATAATTCACCC. V gene TRBV20-1 combines with J gene TRBJ1-6; 9 bases fit TRBD1. Read sequence stops 3 residues before the CDR3 end, and the germline J gene provides the missing end. The germline V gene encodes CDR1 DFQATT and CDR2 SNEGSKA (reference sequence). Trimming cost V 0 bases and J 2 bases; bases outside gene matches: 5. This CDR3 is 17 amino acids long.

In the case of this clone: A read error may produce the germline difference seen at one junction end. The read stops 3 residues short of the end of the CDR3; the missing end is completed from the germline J gene. At the DNA level, this CDR3 is encoded by other sequences in the same sample as well. The gene calls are TRBV7-2 and TRBJ1-2; D gene ambiguous. CDR1 SGHTA and CDR2 FQGNSA come from the germline V gene. The length of the CDR3 is 14 residues. CDR3: CASSLARADYGYTF. The sequenced CDR3 bases are TGTGCCAGCAGCTTAGCGCGGGCAGACTATGGT.

On this clone: The DNA ends 3 residues before the CDR3 does, and the rest of the CDR3 is filled in from the germline J gene. The chain links TRBV7-2 to TRBJ1-4, with D uncertain. This CDR3 comprises 15 residues. The germline V gene has CDR1 SGHTA and CDR2 FQGNSA. V was pared by 0 bases and J by 8 bases, with 13 bases between. The sequenced part of the CDR3 DNA is TGTGCCAGCAGCTTAGCTCGGTCGATAGGGGAAAAA. Its translation is CASSLARSIGEK. The CDR3, in full, reads CASSLARSIGEKLFF.

Concerning this clone itself: The sequence runs out 3 residues before the end of the CDR3; the remainder is reconstructed from the germline J gene. The chain recombines TRBV6-1 with TRBJ1-2; TRBD1 might be the D (5 bases). V lost 2 bases to trimming and J lost 2 bases, with 12 bases between them. Per the germline V gene, CDR1 is MNHNS and CDR2 is SASEGT. This CDR3 contains 15 residues. CDR3 loop: CASSERIGENYGYTF. The sequenced part of the CDR3 DNA is TGTGCCAGCAGTGAAAGGATAGGGGAGAACTATGGC.

On this clone itself: From the germline J gene comes the end of the CDR3, since the read stops 3 residues before it. The rearrangement uses TRBV18 and TRBJ1-2, with D unresolved. Germline-derived CDR1 and CDR2 are KGHSH and LQKENI. This CDR3 region has 15 residues. Incomplete CDR3 DNA: TGTGCCAGCTCACCGTTGGTTAGGGTAAAAGATACC. Its protein is CASSPLVRVKDT. The CDR3, in full, reads CASSPLVRVKDTYTF.

A remark on this clone: The read terminates 3 residues before the CDR3 end, so the remaining end is supplied by the germline J gene. Other DNA sequences from this sample encode an identical CDR3 as well. V gene TRBV29-1 combines with J gene TRBJ1-2; 7 bases align to TRBD1. Germline loops: CDR1 SQVTM, CDR2 ANQGSEA. CDR3 size: 16 residues. CDR3 DNA (partial): TGCAGCGTTGAAGCGGGACAGACGTCAAGGGCGTTGGGT. It yields the protein CSVEAGQTSRALG. The full CDR3 is CSVEAGQTSRALGYTF.

As concerns this clone: The read terminates 3 residues before the CDR3 end, so the remaining end is supplied by the germline J gene. The chain carries TRBV19 and TRBJ2-2; 10 bases match TRBD1. There are 13 residues in the CDR3. Germline V gene lookup returns CDR1 LNHDA and CDR2 SQIVND (reference sequence). CDR3 region: CASSGTGVEKLFF. The covered CDR3 bases are TGTGCCAGTAGCGGGACAGGGGTTGAAAAG.

Notes on this clone: From the germline J gene comes the end of the CDR3, since the read stops 3 residues before it. V is TRBV5-4 and J is TRBJ1-2; D may be TRBD1 (6 bases). The germline V gene has CDR1 SGHNT and CDR2 YYREEE (reference sequence). The CDR3 runs to 14 residues. The part of the CDR3 DNA that was read is TGTGCCAGCAGCTTGTACGGGGGGCTGCGGGGC. Its translation is CASSLYGGLRG. The full CDR3 protein reads CASSLYGGLRGYTF.

A note on this clone: The observed sequence ends 3 residues before the CDR3 terminus, with the missing tail filled in from the germline J gene. This rearrangement joins TRBV4-1 to TRBJ2-7; D ambiguous. CDR3 length: 13 residues. Germline-derived CDR1 and CDR2 are MGHRA and YSYEKL. Trimming cost V 1 base and J 3 bases, with 7 bases left between them. The CDR3 bases that were read are TGCGCCAGCAGCCAAGCGAGCATCTACGAG. Amino acid sequence: CASSQASIYE. The CDR3 as a whole reads CASSQASIYEQYF.

To note about this clone: The CDR3 end falls 3 residues outside the read, so it is completed with the germline J gene. V is TRBV27 and J is TRBJ2-1; maybe TRBD1 (6 bases). V dropped 7 bases and J dropped 5 bases, with 15 bases sitting between them. Germline CDR1 reads MNHEY; CDR2 reads SMNVEV (reference sequence). The CDR3 extends over 14 amino acids. Incomplete CDR3 DNA: TGTGCCAGCAAGAACACAGGGAACCACAATGAG. Its translation: CASKNTGNHNE. The entire CDR3 sequence reads CASKNTGNHNEQFF.

About this clone: The CDR3 end falls 3 residues outside the read, so it is completed with the germline J gene. V gene TRBV5-6 combines with J gene TRBJ2-7; tentative D call: TRBD2 (6 bases). Trimming took off 0 bases at V and 3 bases at J, with 13 bases between the two ends. The CDR3 extends over 15 amino acids. Germline CDR1 is SGHDT and CDR2 is YYEEEE. The CDR3 spells CASSLARLEDYEQYF. CDR3 DNA, as far as it was read: TGTGCCAGCAGCTTGGCCAGACTAGAAGACTACGAG.

As for this clone: The DNA ends 3 residues before the CDR3 does, and the rest of the CDR3 is filled in from the germline J gene. V is TRBV2 and J is TRBJ1-1; D is unclear. CDR1 and CDR2 (germline): SNHLY, FYNNEI. V was pared by 4 bases and J by 1 base, with 10 bases between. The CDR3 consists of 14 residues. CDR3 DNA, as far as it was read: TGTGCCAGCAGTGTTCAAACGGGGAACACTGAA. Translation: CASSVQTGNTE. The full-length CDR3 reads as CASSVQTGNTEAFF.

On this clone: The read ends 3 residues early relative to the CDR3; the germline J gene fills the gap. This chain joins TRBV5-1 and TRBJ2-3; 8 bases line up with TRBD2. The V gene end was trimmed by 0 bases and the J gene end by 3 bases; junction bases not matched to a gene: 6. This CDR3 has 16 amino acids. The germline V gene has CDR1 SGHRS and CDR2 YFSETQ. Incomplete CDR3 DNA: TGCGCCAGCAGCTTGGCCCCGGGGGGGAAAACAGATACG. Translating gives CASSLAPGGKTDT. The full CDR3 protein reads CASSLAPGGKTDTQYF.

Concerning this clone itself: Read sequence stops 3 residues before the CDR3 end, and the germline J gene provides the missing end. The chain combines TRBV7-9 with TRBJ2-5, with 8 bases identical to TRBD2. Germline trimming cut 5 bases from V and 5 bases from J; bases unmatched to any gene: 7. This CDR3 region has 14 residues. Germline V gene data show CDR1 as SEHNR and CDR2 as FQNEAQ (reference sequence). CDR3 bases read: TGTGCCAGCAGCCTCCGACTAGCGAGTGAGACC. The encoded protein is CASSLRLASET. The full-length CDR3 reads as CASSLRLASETQYF.